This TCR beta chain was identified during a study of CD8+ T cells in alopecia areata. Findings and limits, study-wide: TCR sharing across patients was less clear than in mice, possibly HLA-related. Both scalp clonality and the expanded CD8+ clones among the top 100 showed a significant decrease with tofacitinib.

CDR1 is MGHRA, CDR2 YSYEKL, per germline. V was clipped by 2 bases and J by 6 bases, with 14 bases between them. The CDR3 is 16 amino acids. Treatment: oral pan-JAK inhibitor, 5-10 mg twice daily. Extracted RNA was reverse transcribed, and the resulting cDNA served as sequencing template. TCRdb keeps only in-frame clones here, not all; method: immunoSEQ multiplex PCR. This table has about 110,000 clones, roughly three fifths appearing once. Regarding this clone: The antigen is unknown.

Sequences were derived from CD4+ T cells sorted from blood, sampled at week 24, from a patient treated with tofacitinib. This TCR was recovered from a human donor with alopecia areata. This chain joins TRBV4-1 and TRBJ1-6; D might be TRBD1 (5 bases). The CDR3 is CASSQSTARANSPLHF. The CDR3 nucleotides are TGCGCCAGCAGCCAAAGTACCGCCAGGGCTAATTCACCCCTCCACTTT.